Below, 3 T cell receptor beta chains from the same sample are listed, as sequenced in a study of naive and memory T cell subsets. General study results and limits: Especially in CD8 cells, naive repertoires contained a few larger clonotypes, possibly CD45RA-re-expressing memory cells.

Two oligonucleotides, mixed equimolar, formed the beta constant-region primer covering TRBC1 and TRBC2. Four rounds of PCR amplified the ligated cDNA using nested alpha and beta constant-region primers plus SP2. TCRdb analysed the UMI-ligation and nested PCR reads with MiXCR anew, one entry per CDR3 protein. Of around 83,000 distinct CDR3 sequences listed, about 10% are singletons. No antigen has been identified for these receptors. The sample consisted of naive CD4+ T cells from blood. The receptors originated from a human donor in good health.

V gene TRBV2 combines with J gene TRBJ2-1; D might be TRBD2 (6 bases). Germline V gives CDR1 SNHLY, CDR2 FYNNEI. This CDR3 has 14 residues. Between the trimmed V and J ends, which lost 8 bases and 2 bases, there was a span of 13 bases. The CDR3 region is CASGDLATYNEQFF. The CDR3 DNA sequence: TGTGCCAGCGGGGATCTAGCGACCTACAATGAGCAGTTCTTC.

This clonotype was observed at least ten times. The rearrangement joins TRBV11-2 to TRBJ2-3; D remains unclear. V lost 4 bases to trimming and J lost 1 base, with 9 bases between them. Germline values: CDR1 SGHAT, CDR2 FQNNGV. The CDR3 sequence is 14 residues long. CDR3 residues: CASSSAQRTDTQYF. The DNA for the CDR3 is TGTGCCAGCAGCTCCGCCCAACGCACAGATACGCAGTATTTT.

In its sample, this clonotype was seen a few times. The rearrangement links TRBV2 to TRBJ1-5; TRBD1 aligns across 7 bases. The CDR3 has 14 amino acids. Germline assignment: CDR1 SNHLY and CDR2 FYNNEI. V was clipped by 7 bases and J by 6 bases; unmatched bases: 9. The CDR3 protein is CASTYRGTSQPQHF. CDR3 DNA sequence: TGTGCCAGCACGTACAGGGGTACGAGTCAGCCCCAGCATTTT.